The source of this T cell receptor beta chain is a study of T cells after yellow fever vaccination. The V end was cut by 1 base, the J end by 4 bases, with 16 bases between. CDR3 size: 17 residues. The germline CDR1 and CDR2 sequences are SGHVS and FQNEAQ. TCRdb reanalysed the 5' RACE reads using MiXCR and keeps one entry per CDR3 protein. Here the sample spans roughly 150,000 distinct CDR3 sequences, around 7.3% being singletons. This clonotype was observed many times. The input for sequencing was CD4+ T cells sorted from PBMCs, taken 4 to 5 days after the first yellow fever vaccination. The sequence derives from a man in his late teens or twenties who received the YFV17D yellow fever vaccine. V and J are TRBV7-8 and TRBJ2-2; D perhaps matches TRBD2 (6 bases). The CDR3 nucleotides are TGTGCCAGCAGCTTAGGCGCAGGGACTTCATCCACCGGGGAGCTGTTTTTT. Translation gives CASSLGAGTSSTGELFF.